Listed below are T cell receptor beta chains from one sample, sequenced in a study of blood T cell repertoires in COVID-19. Using immunoSEQ multiplex PCR, the repertoire was profiled, and TCRdb retains in-frame clones only, with some absent. The sample records about 200,000 clones, roughly 77% being singletons. The specimen was PBMCs or T cells enriched from blood (not recorded which). The receptors here all came from a woman in her forties or fifties with acute COVID-19. Both conserved end residues are part of each CDR3. Fields, in order: J gene, V gene, clone size, D gene, CDR3 DNA, CDR3 protein. A D gene is named only where the DNA matches it firmly. Clone size is shown for a subset of rows, as once, few, many or a class of expanded clone.

J: TRBJ1-4
V: TRBV5-1
size: -
D: -
DNA: TGCGCCAGCAGCCAACAGGGAGAAACTAATGAAAAACTGTTTTTT
CDR3: CASSQQGETNEKLFF

J: TRBJ1-2
V: TRBV23-1
size: -
D: -
DNA: TGCGCCAGCAGTCAAGTTTCGCCCAAAGAGTACTTC
CDR3: CASSQVSPKEYF

J: TRBJ1-3
V: TRBV7-2
size: -
D: -
DNA: TGTGCCAGCAGCTTAGGGGGCGGTGGAAACACCATATATTTT
CDR3: CASSLGGGGNTIYF

J: TRBJ1-4
V: TRBV28
size: -
D: -
DNA: TGTGCCAGCAGTTTATTAGGAGAAACCCCTATTAATGAAAAACTGTTTTTT
CDR3: CASSLLGETPINEKLFF

J: TRBJ2-3
V: TRBV7-9
size: few
D: TRBD2
DNA: TGTGCCAGCAGCCAAAAAGGACTAGTCACAGATACGCAGTATTTT
CDR3: CASSQKGLVTDTQYF

J: TRBJ1-6
V: TRBV4-1
size: -
D: TRBD1
DNA: TGCGCCAGCAGCCAAGACAGGGGGTCGGATAATTCACCCCTCCACTTT
CDR3: CASSQDRGSDNSPLHF

J: TRBJ1-1
V: TRBV6-5
size: -
D: TRBD1
DNA: TGTGCCAGCAGTACCCTACAGGGGGCGGGCACTGAAGCTTTCTTT
CDR3: CASSTLQGAGTEAFF

J: TRBJ1-2
V: TRBV5-1
size: -
D: TRBD1
DNA: TGCGCCAGCGGGAATGGACAGGGAGGAGATGGCTACACCTTC
CDR3: CASGNGQGGDGYTF

J: TRBJ1-1
V: TRBV24-1
size: -
D: -
DNA: TGTGCCACCAGTGGTTTCGGTGATTACACTGAAGCTTTCTTT
CDR3: CATSGFGDYTEAFF

J: TRBJ2-1
V: TRBV3-1/TRBV3-2
size: -
D: TRBD1
DNA: TGTGCCAGCAGTCCCCGGTGGGGACAGGGGGTAGAGCAGTTCTTC
CDR3: CASSPRWGQGVEQFF